The 28 T cell receptor beta chains below were found in one sample sequenced in a study of OX40 agonist ivuxolimab in advanced cancers. Assay: immunoSEQ multiplex PCR; the TCRdb copy retains only in-frame clones and omits some. The repertoire holds tens of thousands of clones, with just under 85% as singletons. The source material was CD4+ or CD8+ T cells sorted from blood, sampled in a trial of the OX40 agonist ivuxolimab. The receptors derive from an adult with an advanced solid tumor such as melanoma, head and neck, liver or kidney cancer.

The gene calls are TRBV5-1 and TRBJ2-1, with TRBD1 matching 9 bases. V lost 4 bases to trimming and J lost 9 bases; unmatched junction nucleotides: 17. Looked up from germline, CDR1 is SGHRS and CDR2 is YFSETQ. CDR3 length equals 17 residues. Written as DNA, the CDR3 is TGCGCCAGCAGCCATCAAACCGGGACAGGGTCCGGGGGTGAGCAGTTCTTC. Amino acid sequence: CASSHQTGTGSGGEQFF.

The chain couples TRBV7-2 to TRBJ2-1; D may match TRBD1 or TRBD2 (6 bases each). CDR1 and CDR2 from the germline V gene are SGHTA and FQGNSA. Trimming took off 5 bases at V and 3 bases at J, with 20 bases between the two ends. The CDR3 has 17 residues. CDR3 bases: TGTGCCAGCAGCCGCAGGGGAAGGGGGGCGAACTACAATGAGCAGTTCTTC. Residues: CASSRRGRGANYNEQFF.

V gene TRBV30 combines with J gene TRBJ2-7; TRBD1 matches at 8 bases. The CDR3 totals 13 residues. Germline V gene data show CDR1 as GTSNPN and CDR2 as SVGIG (reference sequence). Trimming removed 5 bases from V and 2 bases from J; junction bases left unmatched: 5. The CDR3 loop reads CAWVDRGAYEQYF. The DNA of the CDR3 is TGTGCCTGGGTCGACAGGGGTGCCTACGAGCAGTACTTC.

This chain links TRBV7-2 with TRBJ1-3; D gene ambiguous. V lost 2 bases to trimming and J lost 2 bases, with 7 bases between them. The CDR3 length is 14 residues. The germline gives CDR1 SGHTA, CDR2 FQGNSA. The CDR3 loop reads CASSLHQPGNTIYF. The DNA for the CDR3 is TGTGCCAGCAGCTTACACCAACCTGGAAACACCATATATTTT.

The chain recombines TRBV4-1 with TRBJ2-3, with D possibly being TRBD2 (6 bases). Between the trimmed V and J ends, which lost 2 bases and 1 base, there was a span of 16 bases. CDR1 and CDR2 from the germline V gene are MGHRA and YSYEKL. There are 17 residues in the CDR3. CDR3 nucleotides: TGCGCCAGCAGCCAACCGTTGGGGGGATTAGGCACAGATACGCAGTATTTT. Translated: CASSQPLGGLGTDTQYF.

V is TRBV30 and J is TRBJ2-3, with TRBD2 matching over 7 bases. The CDR3 has 13 amino acids. After removal of 2 bases from V and 2 bases from J, the junction contained 1 base not matched to a gene. The germline gives CDR1 GTSNPN, CDR2 SVGIG (reference sequence). The CDR3 spells CAWSRLATDTQYF. The CDR3 DNA is TGTGCCTGGAGTAGACTAGCCACAGATACGCAGTATTTT.

This rearrangement joins TRBV19 to TRBJ1-5; D possibly corresponds to TRBD1 (6 bases). The V and J ends lost 5 bases and 0 bases respectively, with 17 bases between them. The CDR3 sequence is 17 residues long. Looked up from germline, CDR1 is LNHDA and CDR2 is SQIVND (reference sequence). The CDR3 bases are TGTGCCAGTAGTCTCCCCCTACTGGACAGTAGCAATCAGCCCCAGCATTTT. This gives the protein CASSLPLLDSSNQPQHF.

The chain combines TRBV29-1 with TRBJ2-1, with a weak D call TRBD2 (6 bases). CDR1 SQVTM and CDR2 ANQGSEA come from the germline V gene. The CDR3 is 14 residues long. V lost 5 bases, J lost 4 bases, and 15 bases lay in between. The CDR3 region has the DNA TGCAGCGTTAGGAAGGGGCTAGCGTACAATGAGCAGTTCTTC. Encoded protein: CSVRKGLAYNEQFF.

As to this clone: The sample contains more than one DNA sequence encoding this CDR3. V is TRBV5-4 and J is TRBJ1-1; D remains unclear. Germline V gene data show CDR1 as SGHNT and CDR2 as YYREEE (reference sequence). The V and J ends lost 0 bases and 6 bases respectively, with 9 bases between them. This CDR3 region has 13 residues. The CDR3 coding sequence is TGTGCCAGCAGCTTGGTCGGACGCCCTGAAGCTTTCTTT. Protein product: CASSLVGRPEAFF.

This sequence joins TRBV19 and TRBJ2-3; TRBD1 aligns across 7 bases. Trimming took 6 bases from V and 0 from J; bases not matched to a gene: 6. The V gene's germline CDR1 is LNHDA and CDR2 SQIVND (reference sequence). The CDR3 has 15 residues. The CDR3 coding sequence is TGTGCCAGTAGCAAGGACAGGACTAGCACAGATACGCAGTATTTT. The encoded protein is CASSKDRTSTDTQYF.

J is TRBJ2-3 and V is TRBV5-1; D perhaps matches TRBD2 (6 bases). The CDR3 has 14 amino acids. V lost 4 bases and J lost 2, with 11 bases in between. The germline V gene encodes CDR1 SGHRS and CDR2 YFSETQ. The CDR3 spells CASSKGLFTDTQYF. CDR3 DNA: TGCGCCAGCAGCAAGGGACTGTTCACAGATACGCAGTATTTT. Combining the CDR3 with reference TRBV5-1 and TRBJ2-3 gives the whole variable domain KAGVTQTPRYLIKTRGQQVTLSCSPISGHRSVSWYQQTPGQGLQFLFEYFSETQRNKGNFPGRFSGRQFSNSRSEMNVSTLELGDSALYLCASSKGLFTDTQYFGPGTRLTVL.

The CDR3, as DNA: TGTGCCAGCAGCCCCGATCCATCTGGAAACACCATATATTTT. As protein: CASSPDPSGNTIYF. The chain joins TRBV11-2 to TRBJ1-3; D gene unclear. CDR1 and CDR2 from the germline V gene are SGHAT and FQNNGV. CDR3 length: 14 residues. V lost 5 bases, J lost 1 base, and 9 bases lay in between.

The gene calls are TRBV2 and TRBJ1-1; no firm D call. Looked up from germline, CDR1 is SNHLY and CDR2 is FYNNEI. The CDR3 consists of 13 residues. V shed 5 bases and J shed 1 base, with 8 bases lying between them. CDR3 amino acids: CASSLDSNTEAFF. The DNA for the CDR3 is TGTGCCAGCAGTTTGGACTCGAACACTGAAGCTTTCTTT.

V is TRBV7-2 and J is TRBJ2-7; 9 nucleotides agree with TRBD1. V lost 5 bases, J lost 5 bases, and 10 bases stayed unmatched. The CDR3 spans 15 residues. CDR1 SGHTA and CDR2 FQGNSA come from the germline V gene. The CDR3 DNA is TGTGCCAGCAGCCCATCGGGACAGGGCACCCACGAGCAGTACTTC. Encoded protein: CASSPSGQGTHEQYF.

This chain connects TRBV6-1 to TRBJ2-7; a possible D gene is TRBD1 (5 bases). This CDR3 comprises 15 residues. Looked up from germline, CDR1 is MNHNS and CDR2 is SASEGT. The ends were cut back, 2 bases at V and 0 bases at J, with 11 bases in the middle. In DNA form, the CDR3 reads TGTGCCAGCAGTGAAATCCAGGGTTTCTCCTACGAGCAGTACTTC. Translating it yields CASSEIQGFSYEQYF.

The genes are TRBV10-3 and TRBJ1-1; no firm D call. This CDR3 comprises 12 residues. Germline V gene lookup returns CDR1 ENHRY and CDR2 SYGVKD. Trimming removed 6 bases from V and 3 bases from J, with 8 bases in between. In DNA form, the CDR3 reads TGTGCCATCAGAGAGATGGACACTGAAGCTTTCTTT. It specifies CAIREMDTEAFF.

The chain couples TRBV12-2 to TRBJ1-2. TRBV12-2 is reported as a pseudogene. The CDR3 length is 14 residues. The DNA of the CDR3 is TGTGCAAGTCGCCCCAGGTCTTCCTCGGAGGGCTACACCTTC. This encodes CASRPRSSSEGYTF.

This sequence joins TRBV21-1 and TRBJ2-7; the DNA was not used to check the table's D call, TRBD1. TRBV21-1 is termed a pseudogene. CDR3 length: 13 residues. CDR3 DNA sequence: TGTGCCAGCAGCAAAGGGGCAGTGAGCGAGCAGTACTTC. Translated: CASSKGAVSEQYF.

This rearrangement joins TRBV18 to TRBJ2-1; TRBD2 is a possible D gene (6 bases). The CDR3 loop spans 15 amino acids. Trimming shortened V by 0 bases and J by 2 bases, and 8 bases separated the two germline ends. Germline V gene data show CDR1 as KGHSH and CDR2 as LQKENI. CDR3 nucleotide sequence: TGTGCCAGCTCACCACCAGGGAGGCCCTACAATGAGCAGTTCTTC. It encodes CASSPPGRPYNEQFF.

The chain combines TRBV21-1 with TRBJ1-5; the table's D gene call, TRBD1, was not cross checked with the DNA. TRBV21-1 is a pseudogene segment. This CDR3 region has 18 residues. The CDR3 region is CASSKSSGRDRDNQPQHF. CDR3 sequence (DNA): TGTGCCAGCAGCAAAAGTTCCGGTCGGGACAGGGACAATCAGCCCCAGCATTTT.

This rearrangement joins TRBV5-1 to TRBJ2-7; no definite D call. Germline-derived CDR1 and CDR2 are SGHRS and YFSETQ. The V gene lost 3 bases and the J gene lost 5 bases, with 18 bases spanning the gap. The CDR3 covers 15 residues. CDR3: CASSSGSLGIHEQYF. The CDR3 DNA follows: TGCGCCAGCAGCTCCGGGTCGCTGGGAATCCACGAGCAGTACTTC.

In this sample, this clone turned up a few times. The gene calls are TRBV2 and TRBJ2-7; unclear D gene. CDR1 is SNHLY, CDR2 FYNNEI, per germline. The CDR3 spans 13 residues. The ends were cut back, 8 bases at V and 2 bases at J, with 13 bases in the middle. CDR3 sequence: CASGRYQTYEQYF. The CDR3 nucleotides are TGTGCCAGCGGCCGCTATCAGACCTACGAGCAGTACTTC.

The chain carries TRBV7-2 and TRBJ2-3, with D hard to call. Germline V gene data show CDR1 as SGHTA and CDR2 as FQGNSA. This CDR3 region has 18 residues. The germline V and J ends were trimmed by 1 base and 0 bases, with 17 bases remaining between them. CDR3 nucleotides: TGTGCCAGCAGCTTAGTGTCAGCTATTTCTACTAGCACAGATACGCAGTATTTT. This gives the protein CASSLVSAISTSTDTQYF.

This clone was recorded a few times. The V gene is TRBV7-6, the J gene TRBJ2-5; TRBD2 agrees at 11 bases. V lost 2 bases and J lost 2; bases outside the gene matches: 4. Germline CDR1 is SGHVS and CDR2 is FNYEAQ. The CDR3 runs to 16 residues. CDR3 coding DNA: TGTGCCAGCAGCTTAACTAGCGGGGGTATTCAAGAGACCCAGTACTTC. It codes for CASSLTSGGIQETQYF.

V usage is TRBV6-1 and J usage is TRBJ1-4, with D possibly TRBD1 on 5 matching bases. V was clipped by 6 bases and J by 8 bases, with 13 bases between them. This CDR3 spans 13 amino acids. Germline assignment: CDR1 MNHNS and CDR2 SASEGT. In nucleotides, the CDR3 is TGTGCCAGCAGCCCCAGGGAGGGGGAAAAACTGTTTTTT. Its translation: CASSPREGEKLFF.

This rearrangement joins TRBV28 to TRBJ2-1, with 8 nucleotides matching TRBD2. This CDR3 spans 15 amino acids. CDR1 and CDR2 from the germline V gene are MDHEN and SYDVKM. J was trimmed by 5 bases and V by 8 bases; bases with no gene match: 11. The CDR3 sequence: CASVPRLANNNEQFF. The CDR3 DNA sequence: TGTGCCAGCGTCCCACGACTAGCGAATAACAATGAGCAGTTCTTC.

This clone appeared a single time. The V gene is TRBV19, the J gene TRBJ2-1, with 7 bases aligning to TRBD1. Germline values: CDR1 LNHDA, CDR2 SQIVND (reference sequence). The CDR3 extends over 15 amino acids. V lost 2 bases to trimming and J lost 3 bases; unmatched junction nucleotides: 4. CDR3 residues: CASSILGQSYNEQFF. The CDR3 region has the DNA TGTGCCAGTAGTATATTGGGACAGAGCTACAATGAGCAGTTCTTC.

Note on this clone: Other DNA sequences from this sample encode an identical CDR3 as well. The CDR3 sequence is CASSLVWAVYGYTF. The CDR3 DNA reads as TGCGCCAGCAGCTTGGTTTGGGCAGTCTATGGCTACACCTTC. The chain carries TRBV5-1 and TRBJ1-2; D remains ambiguous. The length of the CDR3 is 14 residues. Germline-derived CDR1 and CDR2 are SGHRS and YFSETQ. V was clipped by 0 bases and J by 4 bases, with 10 bases between them.